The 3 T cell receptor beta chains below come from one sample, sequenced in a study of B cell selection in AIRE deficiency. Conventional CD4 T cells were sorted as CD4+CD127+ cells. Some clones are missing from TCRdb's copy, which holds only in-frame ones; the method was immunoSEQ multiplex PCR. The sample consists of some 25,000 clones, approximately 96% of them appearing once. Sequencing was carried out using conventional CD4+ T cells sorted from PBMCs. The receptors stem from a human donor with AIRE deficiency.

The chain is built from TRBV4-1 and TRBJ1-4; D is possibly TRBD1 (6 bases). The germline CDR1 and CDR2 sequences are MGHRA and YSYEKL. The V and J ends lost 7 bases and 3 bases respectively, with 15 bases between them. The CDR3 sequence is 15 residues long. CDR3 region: CASTKVRTANEKLFF. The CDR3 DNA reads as TGCGCCAGCACCAAAGTTAGGACAGCTAATGAAAAACTGTTTTTT.

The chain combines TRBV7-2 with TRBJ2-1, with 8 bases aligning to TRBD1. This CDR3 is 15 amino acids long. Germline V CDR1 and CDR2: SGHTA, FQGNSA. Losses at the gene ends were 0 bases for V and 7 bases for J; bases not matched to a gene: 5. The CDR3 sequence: CASSLAQGAGNEQFF. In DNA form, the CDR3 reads TGTGCCAGCAGCTTAGCGCAGGGGGCGGGTAATGAGCAGTTCTTC. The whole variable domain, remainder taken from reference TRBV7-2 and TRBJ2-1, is GAGVSQSPSNKVTEKGKDVELRCDPISGHTALYWYRQSLGQGLEFLIYFQGNSAPDKSGLPSDRFSAERTGGSVSTLTIQRTQQEDSAVYLCASSLAQGAGNEQFFGPGTRLTVL.

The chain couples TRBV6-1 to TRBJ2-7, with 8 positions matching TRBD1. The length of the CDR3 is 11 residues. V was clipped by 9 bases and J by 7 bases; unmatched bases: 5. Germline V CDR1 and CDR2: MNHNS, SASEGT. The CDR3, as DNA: TGTGCCAGTAGACAGGGGTGGGAGCAGTACTTC. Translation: CASRQGWEQYF.